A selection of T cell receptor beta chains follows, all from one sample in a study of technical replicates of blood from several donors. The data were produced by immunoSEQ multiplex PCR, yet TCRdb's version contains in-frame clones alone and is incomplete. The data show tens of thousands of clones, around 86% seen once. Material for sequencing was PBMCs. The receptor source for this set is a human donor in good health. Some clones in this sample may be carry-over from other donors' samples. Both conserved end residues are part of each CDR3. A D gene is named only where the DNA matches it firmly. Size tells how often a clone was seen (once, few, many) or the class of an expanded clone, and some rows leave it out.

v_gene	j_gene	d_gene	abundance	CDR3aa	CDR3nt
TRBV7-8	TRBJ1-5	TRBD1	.	CASSPNADRGNQPQHF	TGTGCCAGCAGCCCTAATGCGGACAGGGGCAATCAGCCCCAGCATTTT
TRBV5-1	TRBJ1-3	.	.	CASSLSSSGNTIYF	TGCGCCAGCAGCTTGTCCAGCTCTGGAAACACCATATATTTT
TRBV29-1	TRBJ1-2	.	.	CSERTVNYGYTF	TGCAGCGAGAGGACTGTTAACTATGGCTACACCTTC
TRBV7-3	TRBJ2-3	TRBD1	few	CASSLGTAGDTQYF	TGTGCCAGCAGCTTGGGGACAGCCGGGGATACGCAGTATTTT
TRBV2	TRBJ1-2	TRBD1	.	CASSVKGTANTF	TGTGCCAGCAGTGTGAAGGGGACAGCAAATACCTTC
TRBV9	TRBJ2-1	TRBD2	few	CASSERGGDNEQFF	TGTGCCAGCAGCGAGCGGGGGGGGGACAATGAGCAGTTCTTC
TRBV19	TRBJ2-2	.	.	CASTKGGAGELFF	TGTGCCAGTACCAAAGGGGGAGCCGGGGAGCTGTTTTTT
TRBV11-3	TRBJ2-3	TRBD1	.	CASSLAPGGTQYF	TGTGCCAGCAGCTTAGCCCCAGGGGGTACGCAGTATTTT
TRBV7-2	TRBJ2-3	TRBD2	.	CASSFPTTWLAENTDTQYF	TGTGCCAGCAGCTTTCCTACCACCTGGCTAGCGGAGAACACAGATACGCAGTATTTT
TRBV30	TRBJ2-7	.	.	CAWSVQFEQYF	TGTGCCTGGAGTGTACAGTTCGAGCAGTACTTC
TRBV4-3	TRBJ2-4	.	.	CASSPETGTSRAKNIQYF	TGCGCCAGCAGCCCAGAAACCGGGACTTCCCGGGCCAAAAACATTCAGTACTTC
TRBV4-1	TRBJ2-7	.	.	CASSQDSFRGEQYF	TGCGCCAGCAGCCAAGATAGTTTCCGGGGCGAGCAGTACTTC
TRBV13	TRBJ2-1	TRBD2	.	CASSLVVGSGGLTNEQFF	TGTGCCAGCAGCTTAGTGGTCGGTAGCGGGGGGCTCACCAATGAGCAGTTCTTC
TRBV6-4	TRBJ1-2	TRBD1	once	CASRRTGGDGYTF	TGTGCCAGCAGAAGGACAGGGGGGGACGGCTACACCTTC
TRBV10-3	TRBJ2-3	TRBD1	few	CAISTTLDRDPDTQYF	TGTGCCATCAGTACAACCTTGGACAGGGATCCAGATACGCAGTATTTT
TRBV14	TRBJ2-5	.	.	CASSQYRDSSFQETQYF	TGTGCCAGCAGCCAATACCGGGACTCGAGCTTCCAAGAGACCCAGTACTTC
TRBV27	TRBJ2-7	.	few	CASSDRYEQYF	TGTGCCAGCAGCGACAGGTACGAGCAGTACTTC
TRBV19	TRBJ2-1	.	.	CASSSRTLYNEQFF	TGTGCCAGTAGTTCACGGACTCTCTACAATGAGCAGTTCTTC
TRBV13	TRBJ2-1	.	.	CASSPPLAAEQFF	TGTGCCAGCAGCCCCCCACTAGCTGCTGAGCAGTTCTTC
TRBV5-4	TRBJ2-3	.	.	CASSLGGRKVTDTQYF	TGTGCCAGCAGCTTGGGGGGCAGGAAAGTGACAGATACGCAGTATTTT
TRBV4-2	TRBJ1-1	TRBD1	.	CASSPGDSTEAFF	TGTGCCAGCAGCCCTGGGGACAGCACTGAAGCTTTCTTT
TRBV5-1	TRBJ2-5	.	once	CASSLQGRLQETQYF	TGCGCCAGCAGCTTGCAGGGCCGCCTCCAAGAGACCCAGTACTTC
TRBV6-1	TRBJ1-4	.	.	CASSEEKLLNEKLFF	TGTGCCAGCAGTGAAGAGAAGTTGCTAAATGAAAAACTGTTTTTT
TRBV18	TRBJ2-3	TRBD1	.	CASSPGGQGADTQYF	TGTGCCAGCTCACCAGGGGGACAGGGGGCCGATACGCAGTATTTT
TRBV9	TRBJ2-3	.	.	CASSVGIGVADTQYF	TGTGCCAGCAGCGTAGGAATCGGGGTGGCAGATACGCAGTATTTT
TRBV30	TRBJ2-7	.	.	CAWSQDEQYF	TGTGCCTGGAGTCAGGACGAGCAGTACTTC
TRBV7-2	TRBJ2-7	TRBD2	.	CASSLRASGAYEQYF	TGTGCCAGCAGCTTAAGGGCTAGCGGAGCCTACGAGCAGTACTTC
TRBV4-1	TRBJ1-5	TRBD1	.	CASSQGQPSQPQHF	TGCGCCAGCAGCCAGGGACAGCCCTCCCAGCCCCAGCATTTT
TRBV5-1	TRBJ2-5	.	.	CASRTGIQERETQYF	TGCGCCAGCAGAACCGGGATACAAGAGCGGGAGACCCAGTACTTC
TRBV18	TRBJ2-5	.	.	CASSPPVSVGTQYF	TGTGCCAGCTCACCACCTGTCAGCGTCGGGACCCAGTACTTC
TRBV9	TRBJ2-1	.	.	CASSVGRENEQFF	TGTGCCAGCAGCGTAGGTCGCGAGAATGAGCAGTTCTTC
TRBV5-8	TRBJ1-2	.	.	CASSPTAGRSVYGYTF	TGTGCCAGCAGCCCAACAGCGGGGCGGTCCGTATATGGCTACACCTTC
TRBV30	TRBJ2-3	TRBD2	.	CAWSATRTSGLSDTQYF	TGTGCCTGGAGCGCGACGAGGACTAGCGGGCTGTCAGATACGCAGTATTTT
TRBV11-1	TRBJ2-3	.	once	CASSAGASTDTQYF	TGTGCCAGCAGCGCGGGGGCGAGCACAGATACGCAGTATTTT
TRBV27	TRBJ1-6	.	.	CASSDRLNSPLHF	TGTGCCAGCTCGGACAGACTTAATTCACCCCTCCACTTT
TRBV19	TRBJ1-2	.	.	CASSIDLDGGGYTF	TGTGCCAGTAGTATAGATCTGGATGGGGGCGGCTACACCTTC